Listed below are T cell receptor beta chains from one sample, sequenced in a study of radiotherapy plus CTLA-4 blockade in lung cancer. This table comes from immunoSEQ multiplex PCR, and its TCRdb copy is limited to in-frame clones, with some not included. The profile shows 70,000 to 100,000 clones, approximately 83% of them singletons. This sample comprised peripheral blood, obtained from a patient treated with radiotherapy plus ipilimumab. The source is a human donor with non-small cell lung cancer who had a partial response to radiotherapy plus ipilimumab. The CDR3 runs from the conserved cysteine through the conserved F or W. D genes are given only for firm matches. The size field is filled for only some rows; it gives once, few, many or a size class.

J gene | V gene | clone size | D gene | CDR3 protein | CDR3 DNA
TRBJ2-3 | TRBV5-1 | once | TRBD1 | CASSFRPPGQGGYLESDTQYF | TGCGCCAGCAGCTTTAGGCCTCCGGGACAGGGAGGGTATTTGGAGTCAGATACGCAGTATTTT
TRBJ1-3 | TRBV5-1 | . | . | CASSATGNTIYF | TGCGCCAGCAGCGCTACCGGAAACACCATATATTTT
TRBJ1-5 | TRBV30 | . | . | CAWSTAGYRRQPQHF | TGTGCCTGGAGTACGGCGGGCTACCGGAGGCAGCCCCAGCATTTT
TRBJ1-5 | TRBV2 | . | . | CASSDFNNQPQHF | TGTGCCAGCAGTGATTTCAACAATCAGCCCCAGCATTTT
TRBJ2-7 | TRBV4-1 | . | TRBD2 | CASSRDYSYEQYF | TGCGCCAGCAGTCGGGACTACTCCTACGAGCAGTACTTC
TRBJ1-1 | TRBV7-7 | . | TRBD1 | CASSPIGTGGTEAFF | TGTGCTAGCAGCCCGATCGGGACAGGGGGCACTGAAGCTTTCTTT
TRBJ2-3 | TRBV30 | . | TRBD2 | CAWSRGLAGSTDTQYF | TGTGCCTGGAGTAGGGGGCTAGCGGGAAGTACAGATACGCAGTATTTT
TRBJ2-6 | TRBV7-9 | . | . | CASSLVGLLSGANVLTF | TGTGCCAGCAGCTTAGTCGGACTCCTCTCTGGGGCCAACGTCCTGACTTTC
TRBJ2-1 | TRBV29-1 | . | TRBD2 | CSVEGSGESSYNEQFF | TGCAGCGTTGAAGGTAGCGGGGAAAGCTCCTACAATGAGCAGTTCTTC
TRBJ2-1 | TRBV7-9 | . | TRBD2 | CASSPPGLDEQFF | TGTGCCAGCAGTCCACCGGGACTAGATGAGCAGTTCTTC
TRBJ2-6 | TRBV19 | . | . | CASRWERGGTLPSGANVLTF | TGTGCCAGTCGATGGGAAAGAGGGGGTACCCTCCCCTCTGGGGCCAACGTCCTGACTTTC